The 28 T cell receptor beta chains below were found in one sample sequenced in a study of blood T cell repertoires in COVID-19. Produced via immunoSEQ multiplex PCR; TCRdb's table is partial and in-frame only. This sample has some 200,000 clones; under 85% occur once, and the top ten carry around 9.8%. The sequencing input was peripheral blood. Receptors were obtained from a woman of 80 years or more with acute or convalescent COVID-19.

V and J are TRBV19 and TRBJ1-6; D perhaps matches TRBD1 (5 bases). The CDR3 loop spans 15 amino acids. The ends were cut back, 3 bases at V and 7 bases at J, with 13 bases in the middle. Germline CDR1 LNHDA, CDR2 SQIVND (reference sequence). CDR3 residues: CASSMGDFRNSPLHF. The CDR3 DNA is TGTGCCAGTAGTATGGGGGACTTCAGGAATTCACCCCTCCACTTT.

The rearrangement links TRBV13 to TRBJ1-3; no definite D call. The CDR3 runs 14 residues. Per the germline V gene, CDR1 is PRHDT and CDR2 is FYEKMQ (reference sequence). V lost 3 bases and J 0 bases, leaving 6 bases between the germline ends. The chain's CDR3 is CASSFVNSGNTIYF. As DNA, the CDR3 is TGTGCCAGCAGCTTTGTCAACTCTGGAAACACCATATATTTT. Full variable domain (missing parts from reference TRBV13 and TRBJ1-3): AAGVIQSPRHLIKEKRETATLKCYPIPRHDTVYWYQQGPGQDPQFLISFYEKMQSDKGSIPDRFSAQQFSDYHSELNMSSLELGDSALYFCASSFVNSGNTIYFGEGSWLTVV.

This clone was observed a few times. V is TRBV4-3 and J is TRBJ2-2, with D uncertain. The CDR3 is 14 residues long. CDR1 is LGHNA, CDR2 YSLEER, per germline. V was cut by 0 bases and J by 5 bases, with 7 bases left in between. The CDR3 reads CASSQEAITGELFF. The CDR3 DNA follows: TGCGCCAGCAGCCAAGAAGCCATAACCGGGGAGCTGTTTTTT.

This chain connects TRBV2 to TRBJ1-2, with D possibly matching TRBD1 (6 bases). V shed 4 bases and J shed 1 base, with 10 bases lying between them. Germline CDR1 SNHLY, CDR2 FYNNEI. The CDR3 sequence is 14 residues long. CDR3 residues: CASSGGRLNYGYTF. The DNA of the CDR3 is TGTGCCAGCAGTGGGGGGCGACTTAACTATGGCTACACCTTC.

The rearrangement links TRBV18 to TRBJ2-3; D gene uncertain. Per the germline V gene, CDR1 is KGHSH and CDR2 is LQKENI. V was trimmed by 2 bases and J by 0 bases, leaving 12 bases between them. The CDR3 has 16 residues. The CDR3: CASSPEVQSSTDTQYF. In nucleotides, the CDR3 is TGTGCCAGCTCACCAGAAGTACAGTCTAGCACAGATACGCAGTATTTT.

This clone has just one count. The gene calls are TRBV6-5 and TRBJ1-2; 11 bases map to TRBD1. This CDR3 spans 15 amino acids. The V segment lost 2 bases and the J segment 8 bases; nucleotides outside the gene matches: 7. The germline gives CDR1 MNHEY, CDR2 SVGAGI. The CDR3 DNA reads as TGTGCCAGCAGTTACGGGGACAGGGGGGGAGGCGGCTACACCTTC. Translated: CASSYGDRGGGGYTF.

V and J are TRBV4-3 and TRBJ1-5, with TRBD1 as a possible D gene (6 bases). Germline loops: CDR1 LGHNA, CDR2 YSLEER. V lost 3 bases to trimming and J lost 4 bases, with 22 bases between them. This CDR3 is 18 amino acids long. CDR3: CASSQDLPGHTINQPQHF. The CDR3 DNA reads TGCGCCAGCAGCCAGGACCTTCCGGGACATACAATTAATCAGCCCCAGCATTTT.

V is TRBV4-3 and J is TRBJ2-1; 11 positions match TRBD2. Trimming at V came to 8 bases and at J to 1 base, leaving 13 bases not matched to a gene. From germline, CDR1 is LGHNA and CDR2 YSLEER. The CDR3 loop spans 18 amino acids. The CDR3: CASAGTSGLVGSYNEQFF. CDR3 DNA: TGCGCCAGCGCCGGGACTAGCGGACTGGTTGGATCCTACAATGAGCAGTTCTTC.

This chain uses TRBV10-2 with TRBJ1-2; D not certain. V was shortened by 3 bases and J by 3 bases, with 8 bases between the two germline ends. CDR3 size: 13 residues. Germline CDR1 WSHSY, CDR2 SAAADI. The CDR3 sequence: CASSEGGDYGYTF. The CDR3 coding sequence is TGCGCCAGCAGTGAAGGAGGAGACTATGGCTACACCTTC.

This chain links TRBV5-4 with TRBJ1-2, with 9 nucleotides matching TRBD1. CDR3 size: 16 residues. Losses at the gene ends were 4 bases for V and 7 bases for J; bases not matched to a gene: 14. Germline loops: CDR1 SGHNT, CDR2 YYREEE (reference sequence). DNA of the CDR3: TGTGCCAGCAGCCCAAAAAACGACAGGGGGGCGGGTGGCTACACCTTC. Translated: CASSPKNDRGAGGYTF.

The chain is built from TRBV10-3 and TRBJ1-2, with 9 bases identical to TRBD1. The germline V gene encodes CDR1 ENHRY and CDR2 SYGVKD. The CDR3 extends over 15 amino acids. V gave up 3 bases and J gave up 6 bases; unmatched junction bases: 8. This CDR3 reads CAISEVGQGSDGYTF. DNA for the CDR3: TGTGCCATCAGTGAAGTGGGACAGGGATCTGATGGCTACACCTTC.

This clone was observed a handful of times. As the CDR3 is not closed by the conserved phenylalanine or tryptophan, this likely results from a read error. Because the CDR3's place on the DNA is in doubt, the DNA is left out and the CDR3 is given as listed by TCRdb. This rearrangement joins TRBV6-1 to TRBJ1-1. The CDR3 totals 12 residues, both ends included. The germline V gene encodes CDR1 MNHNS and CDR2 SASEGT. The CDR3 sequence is CASSEGVGILMV.

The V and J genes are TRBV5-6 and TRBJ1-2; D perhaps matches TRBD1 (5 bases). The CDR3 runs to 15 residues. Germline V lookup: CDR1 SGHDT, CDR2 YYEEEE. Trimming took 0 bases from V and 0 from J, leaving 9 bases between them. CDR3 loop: CASSLAQGSNYGYTF. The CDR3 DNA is TGTGCCAGCAGCTTGGCGCAGGGATCTAACTATGGCTACACCTTC.

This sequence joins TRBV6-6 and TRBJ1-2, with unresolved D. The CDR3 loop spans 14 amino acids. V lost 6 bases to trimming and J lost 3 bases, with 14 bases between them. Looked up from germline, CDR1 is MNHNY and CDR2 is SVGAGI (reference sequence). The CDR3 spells CASRLLGDDYGYTF. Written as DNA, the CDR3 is TGTGCCAGCAGGCTTCTGGGAGATGACTATGGCTACACCTTC.

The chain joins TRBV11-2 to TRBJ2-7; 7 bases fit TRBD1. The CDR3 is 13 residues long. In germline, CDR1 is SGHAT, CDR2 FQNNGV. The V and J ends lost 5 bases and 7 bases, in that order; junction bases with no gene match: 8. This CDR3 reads CASSPDRTGEQYF. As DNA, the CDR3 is TGTGCCAGCAGCCCAGACAGGACAGGAGAGCAGTACTTC. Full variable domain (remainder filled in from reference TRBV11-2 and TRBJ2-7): EAGVAQSPRYKIIEKRQSVAFWCNPISGHATLYWYQQILGQGPKLLIQFQNNGVVDDSQLPKDRFSAERLKGVDSTLKIQPAKLEDSAVYLCASSPDRTGEQYFGPGTRLTVT.

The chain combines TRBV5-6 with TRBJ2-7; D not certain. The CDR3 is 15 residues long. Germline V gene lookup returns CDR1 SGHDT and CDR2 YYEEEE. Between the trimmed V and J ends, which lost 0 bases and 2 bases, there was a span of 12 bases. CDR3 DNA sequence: TGTGCCAGCAGCTTGGGTTATCACAACCCCTACGAGCAGTACTTC. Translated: CASSLGYHNPYEQYF. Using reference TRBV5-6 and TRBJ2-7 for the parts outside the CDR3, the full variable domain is DAGVTQSPTHLIKTRGQQVTLRCSPKSGHDTVSWYQQALGQGPQFIFQYYEEEERQRGNFPDRFSGHQFPNYSSELNVNALLLGDSALYLCASSLGYHNPYEQYFGPGTRLTVT.

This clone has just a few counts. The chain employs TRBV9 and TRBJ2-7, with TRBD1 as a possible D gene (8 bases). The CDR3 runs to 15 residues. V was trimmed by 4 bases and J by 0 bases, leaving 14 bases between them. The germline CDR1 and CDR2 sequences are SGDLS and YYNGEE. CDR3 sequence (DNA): TGTGCCAGCAGCCTGACAGGGGAGGGCTCCTACGAGCAGTACTTC. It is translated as CASSLTGEGSYEQYF.

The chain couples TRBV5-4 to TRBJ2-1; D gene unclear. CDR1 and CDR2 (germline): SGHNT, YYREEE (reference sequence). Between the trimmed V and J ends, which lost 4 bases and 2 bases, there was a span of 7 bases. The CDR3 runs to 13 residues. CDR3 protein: CASSQAPYNEQFF. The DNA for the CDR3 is TGTGCCAGCAGCCAGGCTCCCTACAATGAGCAGTTCTTC.

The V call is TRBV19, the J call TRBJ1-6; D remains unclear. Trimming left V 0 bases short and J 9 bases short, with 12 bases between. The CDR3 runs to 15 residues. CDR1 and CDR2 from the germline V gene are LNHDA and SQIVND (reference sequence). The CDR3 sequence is CASSIDPTTRSPLHF. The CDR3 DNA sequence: TGTGCCAGTAGTATAGACCCAACCACGCGTTCACCCCTCCACTTT. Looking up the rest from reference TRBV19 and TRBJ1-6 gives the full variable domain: DGGITQSPKYLFRKEGQNVTLSCEQNLNHDAMYWYRQDPGQGLRLIYYSQIVNDFQKGDIAEGYSVSREKKESFPLTVTSAQKNPTAFYLCASSIDPTTRSPLHFGNGTRLTVT.

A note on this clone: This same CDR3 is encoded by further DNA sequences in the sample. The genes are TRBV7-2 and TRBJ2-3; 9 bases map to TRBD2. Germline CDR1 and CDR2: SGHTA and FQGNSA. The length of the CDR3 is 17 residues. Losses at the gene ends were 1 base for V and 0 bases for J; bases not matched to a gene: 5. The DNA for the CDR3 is TGTGCCAGCAGCTTAGTAGGTAGCGGGGGAAGCACAGATACGCAGTATTTT. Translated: CASSLVGSGGSTDTQYF.

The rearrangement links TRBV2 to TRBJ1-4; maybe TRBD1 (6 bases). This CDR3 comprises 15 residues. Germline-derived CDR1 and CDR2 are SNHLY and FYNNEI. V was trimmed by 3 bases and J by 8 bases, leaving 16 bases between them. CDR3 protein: CASSEWTAREEKLFF. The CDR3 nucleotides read TGTGCCAGCAGTGAGTGGACAGCGAGAGAAGAAAAACTGTTTTTT. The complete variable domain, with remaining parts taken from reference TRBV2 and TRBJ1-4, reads EPEVTQTPSHQVTQMGQEVILRCVPISNHLYFYWYRQILGQKVEFLVSFYNNEISEKSEIFDDQFSVERPDGSNFTLKIRSTKLEDSAMYFCASSEWTAREEKLFFGSGTQLSVL.

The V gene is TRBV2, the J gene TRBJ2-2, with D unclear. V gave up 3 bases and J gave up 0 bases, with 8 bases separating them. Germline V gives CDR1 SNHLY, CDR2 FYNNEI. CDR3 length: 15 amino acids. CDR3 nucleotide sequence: TGTGCCAGCAGTGAGACTGAAACGAACACCGGGGAGCTGTTTTTT. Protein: CASSETETNTGELFF.

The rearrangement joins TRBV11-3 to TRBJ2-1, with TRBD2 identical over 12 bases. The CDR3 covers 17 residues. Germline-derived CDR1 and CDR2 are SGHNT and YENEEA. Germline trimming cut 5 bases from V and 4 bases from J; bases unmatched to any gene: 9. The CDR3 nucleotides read TGTGCCAGCAGCCCCACTAGCGGGGGGACACTATACAATGAGCAGTTCTTC. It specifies CASSPTSGGTLYNEQFF.

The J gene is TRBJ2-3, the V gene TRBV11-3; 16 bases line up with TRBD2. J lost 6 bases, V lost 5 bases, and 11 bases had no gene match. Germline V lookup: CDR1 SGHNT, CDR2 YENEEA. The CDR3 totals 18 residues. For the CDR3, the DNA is TGTGCCAGCAGCAACCGAGGGACTAGCGGGGGGGCCAGGGATACGCAGTATTTT. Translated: CASSNRGTSGGARDTQYF.

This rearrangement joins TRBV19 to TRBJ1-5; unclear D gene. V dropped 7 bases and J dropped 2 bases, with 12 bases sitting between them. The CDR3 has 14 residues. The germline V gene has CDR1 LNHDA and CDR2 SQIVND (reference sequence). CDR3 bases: TGTGCCAGTATTGAACAGATCGGCAATCAGCCCCAGCATTTT. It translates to CASIEQIGNQPQHF.

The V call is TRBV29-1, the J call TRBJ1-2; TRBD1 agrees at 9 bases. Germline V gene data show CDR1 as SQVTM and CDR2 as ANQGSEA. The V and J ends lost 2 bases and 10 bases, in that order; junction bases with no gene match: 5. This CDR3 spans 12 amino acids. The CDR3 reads CSVEWGTGFYTF. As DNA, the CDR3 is TGCAGCGTTGAATGGGGGACAGGGTTCTACACCTTC. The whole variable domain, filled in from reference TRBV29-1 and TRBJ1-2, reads SAVISQKPSRDICQRGTSLTIQCQVDSQVTMMFWYRQQPGQSLTLIATANQGSEATYESGFVIDKFPISRPNLTFSTLTVSNMSPEDSSIYLCSVEWGTGFYTFGSGTRLTVV.

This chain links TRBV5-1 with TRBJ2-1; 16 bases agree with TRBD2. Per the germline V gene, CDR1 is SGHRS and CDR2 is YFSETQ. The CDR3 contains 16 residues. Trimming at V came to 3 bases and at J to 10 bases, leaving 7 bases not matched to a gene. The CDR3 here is CASSSLGGLAGGEQFF. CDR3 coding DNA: TGCGCCAGCAGCTCCCTGGGGGGACTAGCGGGAGGGGAGCAGTTCTTC.

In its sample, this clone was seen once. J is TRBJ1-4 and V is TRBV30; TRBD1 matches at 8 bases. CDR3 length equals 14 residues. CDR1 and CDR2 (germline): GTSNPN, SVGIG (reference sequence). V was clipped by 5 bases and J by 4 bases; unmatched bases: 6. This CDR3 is CAWQGANVNEKLFF. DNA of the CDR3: TGTGCCTGGCAGGGGGCGAATGTTAATGAAAAACTGTTTTTT. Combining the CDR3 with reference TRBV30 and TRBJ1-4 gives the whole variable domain SQTIHQWPATLVQPVGSPLSLECTVEGTSNPNLYWYRQAAGRGLQLLFYSVGIGQISSEVPQNLSASRPQDRQFILSSKKLLLSDSGFYLCAWQGANVNEKLFFGSGTQLSVL.